This T cell receptor beta chain is from a study of blood T cell repertoires in COVID-19. The germline V and J ends were trimmed by 5 bases and 4 bases, with 14 bases remaining between them. The germline CDR1 and CDR2 sequences are SEHNR and FQNEAQ (reference sequence). This CDR3 region has 14 residues. This clone was seen a single time. Data came from immunoSEQ multiplex PCR; TCRdb stores just in-frame clones and leaves some out. Of about 21,000 clones detected, about four fifths appear once; the ten largest clones hold 3% to 4%. Sequencing used peripheral blood. The receptor was isolated from a man in his forties with acute or convalescent COVID-19. The chain combines TRBV7-9 with TRBJ1-2, with D maybe TRBD1 (5 bases). CDR3 in DNA: TGTGCCAGCAGCCGCGCTCAGGGTGGCTATGGCTACACCTTC. It encodes CASSRAQGGYGYTF.